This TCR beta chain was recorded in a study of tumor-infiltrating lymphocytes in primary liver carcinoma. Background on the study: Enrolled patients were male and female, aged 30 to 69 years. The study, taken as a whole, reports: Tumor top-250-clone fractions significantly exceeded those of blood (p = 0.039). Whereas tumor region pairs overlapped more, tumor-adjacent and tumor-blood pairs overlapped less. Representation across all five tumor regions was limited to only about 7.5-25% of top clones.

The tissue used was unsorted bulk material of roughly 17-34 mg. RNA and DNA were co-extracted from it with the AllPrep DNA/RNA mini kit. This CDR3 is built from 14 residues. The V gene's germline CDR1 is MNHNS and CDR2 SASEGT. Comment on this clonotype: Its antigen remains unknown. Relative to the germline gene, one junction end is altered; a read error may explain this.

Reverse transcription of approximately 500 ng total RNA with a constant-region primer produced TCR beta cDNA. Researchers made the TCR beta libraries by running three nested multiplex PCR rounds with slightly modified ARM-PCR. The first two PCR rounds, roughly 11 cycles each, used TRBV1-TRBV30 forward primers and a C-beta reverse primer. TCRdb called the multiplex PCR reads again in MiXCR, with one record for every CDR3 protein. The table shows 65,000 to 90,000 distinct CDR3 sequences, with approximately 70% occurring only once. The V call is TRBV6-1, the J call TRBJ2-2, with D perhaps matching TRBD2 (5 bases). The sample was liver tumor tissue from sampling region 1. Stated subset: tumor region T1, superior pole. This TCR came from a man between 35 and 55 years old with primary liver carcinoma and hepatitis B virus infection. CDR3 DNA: TGTGCCAGCAGGCGCGCATATCTGGCCGGGGAGCTGCTTTTT. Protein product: CASRRAYLAGELLF.